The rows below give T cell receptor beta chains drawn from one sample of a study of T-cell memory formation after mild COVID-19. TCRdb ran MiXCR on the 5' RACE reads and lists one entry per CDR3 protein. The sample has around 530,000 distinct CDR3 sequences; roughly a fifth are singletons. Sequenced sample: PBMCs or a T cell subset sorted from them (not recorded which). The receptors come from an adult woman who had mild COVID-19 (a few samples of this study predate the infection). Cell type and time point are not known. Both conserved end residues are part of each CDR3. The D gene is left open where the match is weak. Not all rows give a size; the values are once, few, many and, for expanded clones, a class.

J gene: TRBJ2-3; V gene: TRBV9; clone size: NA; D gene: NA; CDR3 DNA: TGTGCCAGCAGCGGCGGCTGGGTGAGCACAGATACGCAGTATTTT; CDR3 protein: CASSGGWVSTDTQYF
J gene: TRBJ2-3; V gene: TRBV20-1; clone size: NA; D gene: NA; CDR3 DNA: TGCAGTGCTAGAAGTGCTAGCACAGATACGCAGTATTTT; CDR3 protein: CSARSASTDTQYF
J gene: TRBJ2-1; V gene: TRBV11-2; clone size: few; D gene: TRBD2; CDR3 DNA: TGTGCCAGCCGCTCCCGGGGGGGAGATAGTAATGAGCAGTTCTTC; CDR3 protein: CASRSRGGDSNEQFF
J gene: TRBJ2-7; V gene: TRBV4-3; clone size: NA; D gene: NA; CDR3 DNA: TGCGCCAGCAGCCAAGGATCGATGGGGACCGACGAGCAGTACTTC; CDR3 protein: CASSQGSMGTDEQYF
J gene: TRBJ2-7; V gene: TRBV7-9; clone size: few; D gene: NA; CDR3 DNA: TGTGCCAGCAGCCAAAGCGGGTACGAGCAGTACTTC; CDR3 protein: CASSQSGYEQYF
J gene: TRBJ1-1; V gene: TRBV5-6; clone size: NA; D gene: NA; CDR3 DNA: TGTGCCAGCAGCATCCCCGGAGGCGGCAGGACTGAAGCTTTCTTT; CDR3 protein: CASSIPGGGRTEAFF
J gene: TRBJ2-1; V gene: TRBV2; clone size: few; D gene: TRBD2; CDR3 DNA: TGTGCCAGCATCGCAGGACTAGCCTCCTACAATGAGCAGTTCTTC; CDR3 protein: CASIAGLASYNEQFF
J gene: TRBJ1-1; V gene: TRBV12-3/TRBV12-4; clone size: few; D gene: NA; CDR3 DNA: TGTGCCAGCAGTTCAACCCCTGGACGGTTGAACACTGAAGCTTTCTTT; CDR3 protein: CASSSTPGRLNTEAFF
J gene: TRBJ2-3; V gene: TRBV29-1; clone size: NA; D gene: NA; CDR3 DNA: TGCAGCGTCCGACAGCCCCTCACAGATACGCAGTATTTT; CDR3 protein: CSVRQPLTDTQYF
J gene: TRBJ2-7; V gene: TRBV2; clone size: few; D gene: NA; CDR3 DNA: TGTGCCAGTCAACTAGGCTACGAGCAGTACTTC; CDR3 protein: CASQLGYEQYF
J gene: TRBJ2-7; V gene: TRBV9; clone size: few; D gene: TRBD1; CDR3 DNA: TGTGCCAGCAGCGCCCGGGACAGACCCTACGAGCAGTACTTC; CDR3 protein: CASSARDRPYEQYF
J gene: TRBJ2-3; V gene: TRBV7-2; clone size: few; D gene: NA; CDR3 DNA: TGTGCCAGCAGCTCCGATCGACGGACAGATACGCAGTATTTT; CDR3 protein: CASSSDRRTDTQYF
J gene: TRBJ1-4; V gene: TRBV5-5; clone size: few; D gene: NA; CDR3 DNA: TGTGCCAGCAGCTTGGCCAATAATGAAAAACTGTTTTTT; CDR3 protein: CASSLANNEKLFF
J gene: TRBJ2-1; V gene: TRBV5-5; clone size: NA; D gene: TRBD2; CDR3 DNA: TGTGCCAGCAGCTTGGACGGGAGGGTCCACAATGAGCAGTTCTTC; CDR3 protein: CASSLDGRVHNEQFF
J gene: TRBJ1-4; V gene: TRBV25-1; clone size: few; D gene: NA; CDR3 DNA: TGTGCCAGCAGTGCACCCGGGACGGCAAATGAAAAACTGTTTTTT; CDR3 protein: CASSAPGTANEKLFF
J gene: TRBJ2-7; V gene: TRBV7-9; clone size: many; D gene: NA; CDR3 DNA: TGTGCCAGCAGCTTAGACAGCCCCTACGAGCAGTACTTC; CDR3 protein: CASSLDSPYEQYF
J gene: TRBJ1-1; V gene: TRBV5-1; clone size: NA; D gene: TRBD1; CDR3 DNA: TGCGCCAGCAGCAAGGACAGGGTGGTCACTGAAGCTTTCTTT; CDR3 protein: CASSKDRVVTEAFF
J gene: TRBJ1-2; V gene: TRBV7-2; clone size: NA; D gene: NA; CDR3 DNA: TGTGCCAGCAGCCCCGGATCCTACACCTCCTATGGCTACACCTTC; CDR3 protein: CASSPGSYTSYGYTF
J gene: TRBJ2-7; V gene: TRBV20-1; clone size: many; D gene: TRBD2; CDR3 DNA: TGCAGTGCTAAATGGACTAGCGGGGCCTACGAGCAGTACTTC; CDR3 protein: CSAKWTSGAYEQYF
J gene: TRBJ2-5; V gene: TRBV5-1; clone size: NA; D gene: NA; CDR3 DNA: TGCGCCAGCAGCCCCGATGAGACCCAGTACTTC; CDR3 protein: CASSPDETQYF
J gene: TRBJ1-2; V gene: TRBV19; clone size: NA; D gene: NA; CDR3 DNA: TGTGCCAGTAATGCAAGAGGGCTTCGTGACTATGGCTACACCTTC; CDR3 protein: CASNARGLRDYGYTF
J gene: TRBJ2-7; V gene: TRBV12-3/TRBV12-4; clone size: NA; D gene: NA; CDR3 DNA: TGTGCCAGCACCACCCCCGGGTCATTCCAGTACTTC; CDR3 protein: CASTTPGSFQYF
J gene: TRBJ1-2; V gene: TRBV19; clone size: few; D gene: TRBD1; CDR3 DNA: TGTGCCAGTAGCCCTTGGGACAGGGATCTTGATGGCTACACCTTC; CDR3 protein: CASSPWDRDLDGYTF